This record looks at one T cell receptor (beta chain) sequence and its context. The data derive from a study of response to subunit inactivated influenza vaccine. From the RT-PCR reads, TCRdb called clonotypes with MiXCR, one entry per CDR3 protein. The repertoire consists of hundreds of thousands of distinct CDR3 sequences, with roughly 20% occurring once and the leading ten covering roughly 11%. The CDR3 totals 14 residues. Germline loops: CDR1 ENHRY, CDR2 SYGVKD. V shed 2 bases, J shed 2 bases, and the junction held 1 base outside the gene matches. The TCR originated in a man aged 50-60 years who received an inactivated influenza vaccine. Here the sequenced sample was PBMCs from blood, taken about 5 days after vaccination. The V and J genes are TRBV10-3 and TRBJ2-3, with 7 bases aligning to TRBD2. The CDR3 is CAISEGGDTDTQYF. The DNA for the CDR3 is TGTGCCATCAGTGAGGGGGGGGACACAGATACGCAGTATTTT.